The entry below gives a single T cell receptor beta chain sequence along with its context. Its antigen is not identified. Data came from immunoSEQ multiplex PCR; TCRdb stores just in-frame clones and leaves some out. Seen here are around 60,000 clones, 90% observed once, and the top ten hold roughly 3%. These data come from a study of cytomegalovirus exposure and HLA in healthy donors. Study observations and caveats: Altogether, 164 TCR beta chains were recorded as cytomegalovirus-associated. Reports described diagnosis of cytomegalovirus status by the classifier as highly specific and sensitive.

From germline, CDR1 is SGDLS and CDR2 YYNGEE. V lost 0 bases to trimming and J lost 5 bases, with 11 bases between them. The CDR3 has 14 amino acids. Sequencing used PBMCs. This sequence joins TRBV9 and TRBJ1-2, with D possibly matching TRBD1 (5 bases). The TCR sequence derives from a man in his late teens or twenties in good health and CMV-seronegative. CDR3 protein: CASSVGGEAYGYTF. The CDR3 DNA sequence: TGTGCCAGCAGCGTAGGGGGGGAGGCGTATGGCTACACCTTC.